Sequencing of this T cell receptor (beta chain) was carried out in a study of identical twins. General observations from the study: The authors drew conclusions from cross-sectional statistical analysis rather than following the same donors.

This clonotype was seen more than once but under ten times. Its antigen is undetermined. Unique molecular identifiers were present on the cDNA, which also gained a universal primer site by template switching. TCRdb called the 5' RACE reads again in MiXCR, with one record for every CDR3 protein. The sample includes approximately 890,000 distinct CDR3 sequences, around an eighth of them seen just once. No donor was unhealthy or non-Caucasian. Between the trimmed V and J ends, which lost 5 bases and 0 bases, there was a span of 11 bases. Per the germline V gene, CDR1 is DFQATT and CDR2 is SNEGSKA (reference sequence). This CDR3 has 15 amino acids. The sample also formed part of further work on yellow fever vaccine responses in identical twins.

The rearrangement uses TRBV20-1 and TRBJ2-6; D gene ambiguous. The sequencing input was PBMCs. The receptor was isolated from a woman between 18 and 29 years old in good health. CDR3 residues: CSAFKPSSGANVLTF. As DNA, the CDR3 is TGCAGTGCTTTCAAACCGAGCTCTGGGGCCAACGTCCTGACTTTC.